These T cell receptor beta chains were read from a single sample in a study of cytomegalovirus exposure and HLA in healthy donors. Profiled with immunoSEQ multiplex PCR; TCRdb holds only in-frame clones, not every one. Of 81,000 or so clones listed, less than 65% were seen once; the top ten hold about 5%. The sample consisted of PBMCs. The receptors shown here come from a woman in her twenties or thirties in good health and CMV-seropositive. Both conserved end residues are part of each CDR3. Fields, in order: J gene, V gene, D gene, clone size, CDR3 protein, CDR3 DNA. D genes are given only for firm matches. Clone sizes are given selectively: once, few, many, or a class where the clone is expanded.

j_gene: TRBJ1-6
v_gene: TRBV19
d_gene: TRBD1
abundance: NA
CDR3aa: CASSPGQGADSPLHF
CDR3nt: TGTGCCAGTAGTCCGGGACAGGGGGCTGATTCACCCCTCCACTTT

j_gene: TRBJ2-1
v_gene: TRBV2
d_gene: TRBD2
abundance: few
CDR3aa: CASSASGGASNLNEQFF
CDR3nt: TGTGCCAGCAGTGCTAGCGGGGGGGCCTCCAATTTGAATGAGCAGTTCTTC

j_gene: TRBJ2-3
v_gene: TRBV6-1
d_gene: NA
abundance: NA
CDR3aa: CASSVRVGEDTQYF
CDR3nt: TGTGCCAGCAGTGTACGGGTAGGTGAAGATACGCAGTATTTT

j_gene: TRBJ1-1
v_gene: TRBV27
d_gene: TRBD1
abundance: NA
CDR3aa: CASSFRRDSTEAFF
CDR3nt: TGTGCCAGCAGTTTCCGCCGGGACAGCACTGAAGCTTTCTTT

j_gene: TRBJ1-2
v_gene: TRBV6-1
d_gene: NA
abundance: NA
CDR3aa: CASTGGGRNYGYTF
CDR3nt: TGTGCCAGCACCGGGGGGGGGAGGAACTATGGCTACACCTTC

j_gene: TRBJ2-7
v_gene: TRBV27
d_gene: TRBD1
abundance: NA
CDR3aa: CASSTGVDEQYF
CDR3nt: TGTGCCAGCAGTACAGGGGTCGACGAGCAGTACTTC

j_gene: TRBJ1-6
v_gene: TRBV5-1
d_gene: TRBD1
abundance: NA
CDR3aa: CASSLGHRDSHSPLHF
CDR3nt: TGCGCCAGCAGCTTGGGACACCGGGACAGCCATTCACCCCTCCACTTT

j_gene: TRBJ2-5
v_gene: TRBV7-2
d_gene: TRBD1
abundance: few
CDR3aa: CASKTTGTEGETQYF
CDR3nt: TGTGCCAGCAAGACAACCGGGACAGAGGGAGAGACCCAGTACTTC

j_gene: TRBJ1-1
v_gene: TRBV2
d_gene: TRBD1
abundance: NA
CDR3aa: CASSGQGVSEAFF
CDR3nt: TGTGCCAGCAGTGGGCAGGGGGTGTCTGAAGCTTTCTTT

j_gene: TRBJ2-5
v_gene: TRBV9
d_gene: NA
abundance: NA
CDR3aa: CASSVQEGAETQYF
CDR3nt: TGTGCCAGCAGCGTACAGGAGGGTGCAGAGACCCAGTACTTC

j_gene: TRBJ2-3
v_gene: TRBV10-3
d_gene: NA
abundance: NA
CDR3aa: CAISDPSVLRGTDTQYF
CDR3nt: TGTGCCATCAGTGACCCTAGCGTCCTTCGGGGCACAGATACGCAGTATTTT

j_gene: TRBJ1-2
v_gene: TRBV4-1
d_gene: NA
abundance: NA
CDR3aa: CASRRDLNYGYPF
CDR3nt: TGCGCCAGCAGAAGAGACCTTAACTATGGCTACCCCTTC

j_gene: TRBJ1-5
v_gene: TRBV19
d_gene: TRBD1
abundance: NA
CDR3aa: CASSVGQDQPQHF
CDR3nt: TGTGCCAGTAGTGTGGGACAGGATCAGCCCCAGCATTTT

j_gene: TRBJ2-2
v_gene: TRBV5-1
d_gene: TRBD1
abundance: NA
CDR3aa: CASSLGDRRSNTGELFF
CDR3nt: TGCGCCAGCAGCTTGGGGGACAGGCGATCGAACACCGGGGAGCTGTTTTTT

j_gene: TRBJ2-5
v_gene: TRBV19
d_gene: NA
abundance: NA
CDR3aa: CASRKDRVQETQYF
CDR3nt: TGTGCCAGTAGGAAGGACAGAGTTCAAGAGACCCAGTACTTC

j_gene: TRBJ2-7
v_gene: TRBV5-6
d_gene: TRBD1
abundance: NA
CDR3aa: CASSLQGTLYEQYF
CDR3nt: TGTGCCAGCAGCTTACAGGGGACCCTCTACGAGCAGTACTTC

j_gene: TRBJ1-2
v_gene: TRBV30
d_gene: NA
abundance: few
CDR3aa: CAWAVRTRYGYTF
CDR3nt: TGTGCCTGGGCGGTCCGGACACGCTATGGCTACACCTTC

j_gene: TRBJ1-1
v_gene: TRBV7-9
d_gene: NA
abundance: NA
CDR3aa: CSSSVKLNTEAFF
CDR3nt: TGTTCCAGCAGCGTTAAGCTGAACACTGAAGCTTTCTTT

j_gene: TRBJ1-2
v_gene: TRBV5-1
d_gene: TRBD1
abundance: NA
CDR3aa: CASSLRPRQGANANGYPF
CDR3nt: TGCGCCAGCAGCTTACGACCCAGACAGGGTGCCAATGCCAATGGGTACCCCTTC

j_gene: TRBJ2-7
v_gene: TRBV7-3
d_gene: TRBD1
abundance: NA
CDR3aa: CASSDGTGVSEQYF
CDR3nt: TGTGCCAGCAGCGACGGGACAGGGGTCAGCGAGCAGTACTTC

j_gene: TRBJ2-1
v_gene: TRBV7-2
d_gene: NA
abundance: NA
CDR3aa: CASSLSGRGEQFF
CDR3nt: TGTGCCAGCAGCTTATCTGGGCGGGGTGAGCAGTTCTTC

j_gene: TRBJ2-3
v_gene: TRBV7-3
d_gene: NA
abundance: NA
CDR3aa: CASSLGRAGSTDTQYF
CDR3nt: TGTGCCAGCAGCTTAGGCAGGGCGGGAAGCACAGATACGCAGTATTTT

j_gene: TRBJ1-2
v_gene: TRBV28
d_gene: TRBD1
abundance: NA
CDR3aa: CASSSGQDRGYTF
CDR3nt: TGTGCCAGCAGCTCTGGACAGGACAGGGGCTACACCTTC

j_gene: TRBJ1-1
v_gene: TRBV4-2
d_gene: NA
abundance: NA
CDR3aa: CASSQEEGRGATEAFF
CDR3nt: TGTGCCAGCAGCCAAGAAGAGGGCAGGGGCGCCACTGAAGCTTTCTTT

j_gene: TRBJ1-2
v_gene: TRBV28
d_gene: NA
abundance: NA
CDR3aa: CASSFLQGLRGYTF
CDR3nt: TGTGCCAGCAGTTTTCTGCAGGGCCTTCGCGGCTACACCTTC

j_gene: TRBJ1-1
v_gene: TRBV6-1
d_gene: NA
abundance: few
CDR3aa: CASNPNGHPNTEAFF
CDR3nt: TGTGCCAGCAACCCTAACGGACACCCTAACACTGAAGCTTTCTTT

j_gene: TRBJ2-3
v_gene: TRBV7-9
d_gene: NA
abundance: NA
CDR3aa: CASSLGRADTQYF
CDR3nt: TGTGCCAGCAGCTTAGGGAGAGCAGATACGCAGTATTTT

j_gene: TRBJ1-2
v_gene: TRBV7-9
d_gene: NA
abundance: NA
CDR3aa: CASSSAFGGIYGYTF
CDR3nt: TGTGCCAGCAGCTCCGCCTTTGGGGGGATCTATGGCTACACCTTC

j_gene: TRBJ1-1
v_gene: TRBV10-3
d_gene: NA
abundance: NA
CDR3aa: CAISESEGSAFF
CDR3nt: TGTGCCATCAGTGAGTCCGAGGGATCTGCTTTCTTT

j_gene: TRBJ2-7
v_gene: TRBV28
d_gene: TRBD2
abundance: NA
CDR3aa: CASSGVESSGGSYEQYF
CDR3nt: TGTGCCAGCAGTGGGGTCGAGAGTAGCGGGGGTTCCTACGAGCAGTACTTC

j_gene: TRBJ2-7
v_gene: TRBV23-1
d_gene: NA
abundance: NA
CDR3aa: CASSQSSRGRSYEQYF
CDR3nt: TGCGCCAGCAGTCAATCGTCCAGGGGAAGGTCCTACGAGCAGTACTTC

j_gene: TRBJ1-2
v_gene: TRBV7-9
d_gene: NA
abundance: once
CDR3aa: CASSPDYGYTF
CDR3nt: TGTGCCAGCAGCCCCGACTATGGCTACACCTTC

j_gene: TRBJ1-1
v_gene: TRBV11-2
d_gene: TRBD1
abundance: NA
CDR3aa: CASSSTGGRTEAFF
CDR3nt: TGTGCCAGCAGCTCCACAGGGGGTCGTACTGAAGCTTTCTTT

j_gene: TRBJ2-3
v_gene: TRBV7-9
d_gene: TRBD2
abundance: NA
CDR3aa: CASSLAASGVWKQYF
CDR3nt: TGTGCCAGCAGCTTAGCGGCTAGCGGGGTTTGGAAGCAGTATTTT

j_gene: TRBJ2-3
v_gene: TRBV27
d_gene: NA
abundance: NA
CDR3aa: CASSLPPSLSDTQYF
CDR3nt: TGTGCCAGCAGTTTACCCCCCTCGTTGTCAGATACGCAGTATTTT

j_gene: TRBJ2-7
v_gene: TRBV28
d_gene: NA
abundance: NA
CDR3aa: CASSRGPGAYYEQYF
CDR3nt: TGTGCCAGCAGCCGGGGACCAGGGGCGTACTACGAGCAGTACTTC

j_gene: TRBJ2-1
v_gene: TRBV2
d_gene: NA
abundance: NA
CDR3aa: CASTKPSSYNEQFF
CDR3nt: TGTGCCAGCACCAAGCCTAGCTCCTACAATGAGCAGTTCTTC

j_gene: TRBJ2-7
v_gene: TRBV27
d_gene: TRBD1
abundance: NA
CDR3aa: CASSGQGGLRSYEQYF
CDR3nt: TGTGCCAGCAGTGGACAGGGCGGTTTGAGGTCCTACGAGCAGTACTTC

j_gene: TRBJ2-1
v_gene: TRBV5-6
d_gene: NA
abundance: few
CDR3aa: CASSSTGAYNEQFF
CDR3nt: TGTGCCAGCAGCTCGACAGGCGCTTACAATGAGCAGTTCTTC

j_gene: TRBJ1-2
v_gene: TRBV2
d_gene: NA
abundance: NA
CDR3aa: CASSDMENYGYPF
CDR3nt: TGTGCCAGCAGTGATATGGAGAACTATGGCTACCCCTTC

j_gene: TRBJ1-1
v_gene: TRBV18
d_gene: NA
abundance: few
CDR3aa: CASRRSNTEAFF
CDR3nt: TGTGCCAGCCGGAGATCGAACACTGAAGCTTTCTTT

j_gene: TRBJ1-3
v_gene: TRBV18
d_gene: TRBD1
abundance: NA
CDR3aa: CASSRDRDSGSAGNTIYF
CDR3nt: TGTGCCAGCTCGCGCGACAGGGACTCGGGCTCTGCTGGAAACACCATATATTTT

j_gene: TRBJ2-1
v_gene: TRBV11-3
d_gene: TRBD1
abundance: NA
CDR3aa: CASSTRDSLDEQFF
CDR3nt: TGTGCCAGCAGCACCCGGGACAGTTTGGATGAGCAGTTCTTC

j_gene: TRBJ1-3
v_gene: TRBV28
d_gene: TRBD1
abundance: NA
CDR3aa: CASSSGQGPQSGNTIYF
CDR3nt: TGTGCCAGCAGTTCGGGACAGGGGCCTCAATCTGGAAACACCATATATTTT

j_gene: TRBJ1-1
v_gene: TRBV30
d_gene: NA
abundance: NA
CDR3aa: CAWGGTPREAFF
CDR3nt: TGTGCCTGGGGTGGGACTCCTAGGGAAGCTTTCTTT

j_gene: TRBJ1-6
v_gene: TRBV27
d_gene: TRBD1
abundance: once
CDR3aa: CASSLDRGFNSPLHF
CDR3nt: TGTGCCAGCAGTTTGGACAGGGGGTTCAATTCACCCCTCCACTTT

j_gene: TRBJ1-5
v_gene: TRBV6-5
d_gene: NA
abundance: NA
CDR3aa: CASSYWREEKQPQHF
CDR3nt: TGTGCCAGCAGTTACTGGAGGGAGGAAAAGCAGCCCCAGCATTTT

j_gene: TRBJ1-3
v_gene: TRBV6-1
d_gene: TRBD1
abundance: few
CDR3aa: CASSGTPGQGSSGNTIYF
CDR3nt: TGTGCCAGCAGTGGCACCCCGGGACAGGGGTCCTCTGGAAACACCATATATTTT

j_gene: TRBJ1-2
v_gene: TRBV4-1
d_gene: NA
abundance: NA
CDR3aa: CASSQAWGGTNSYGYTF
CDR3nt: TGCGCCAGCAGCCAAGCTTGGGGGGGCACCAACTCCTATGGCTACACCTTC

j_gene: TRBJ2-1
v_gene: TRBV19
d_gene: TRBD2
abundance: NA
CDR3aa: CASRDQAGAVYNEQFF
CDR3nt: TGTGCCAGTAGGGACCAAGCGGGGGCCGTCTACAATGAGCAGTTCTTC

j_gene: TRBJ1-4
v_gene: TRBV9
d_gene: NA
abundance: once
CDR3aa: CASSVGGGREKLFF
CDR3nt: TGTGCCAGCAGCGTAGGTGGGGGCCGGGAAAAACTGTTTTTT

j_gene: TRBJ1-1
v_gene: TRBV14
d_gene: NA
abundance: once
CDR3aa: CASSPQGFEAFF
CDR3nt: TGTGCCAGCAGCCCACAGGGTTTTGAAGCTTTCTTT

j_gene: TRBJ2-5
v_gene: TRBV5-4
d_gene: TRBD2
abundance: NA
CDR3aa: CASSPGTSGAQETQYF
CDR3nt: TGTGCCAGCAGCCCCGGGACTAGCGGAGCCCAAGAGACCCAGTACTTC

j_gene: TRBJ1-2
v_gene: TRBV10-3
d_gene: NA
abundance: NA
CDR3aa: CAISEDGDYYGYTF
CDR3nt: TGTGCCATCAGTGAGGACGGGGATTACTATGGCTACACCTTC

j_gene: TRBJ1-2
v_gene: TRBV30
d_gene: NA
abundance: NA
CDR3aa: CAWSGLGGERTSGYPF
CDR3nt: TGTGCCTGGAGTGGGTTAGGCGGAGAGCGTACGAGTGGCTACCCCTTC